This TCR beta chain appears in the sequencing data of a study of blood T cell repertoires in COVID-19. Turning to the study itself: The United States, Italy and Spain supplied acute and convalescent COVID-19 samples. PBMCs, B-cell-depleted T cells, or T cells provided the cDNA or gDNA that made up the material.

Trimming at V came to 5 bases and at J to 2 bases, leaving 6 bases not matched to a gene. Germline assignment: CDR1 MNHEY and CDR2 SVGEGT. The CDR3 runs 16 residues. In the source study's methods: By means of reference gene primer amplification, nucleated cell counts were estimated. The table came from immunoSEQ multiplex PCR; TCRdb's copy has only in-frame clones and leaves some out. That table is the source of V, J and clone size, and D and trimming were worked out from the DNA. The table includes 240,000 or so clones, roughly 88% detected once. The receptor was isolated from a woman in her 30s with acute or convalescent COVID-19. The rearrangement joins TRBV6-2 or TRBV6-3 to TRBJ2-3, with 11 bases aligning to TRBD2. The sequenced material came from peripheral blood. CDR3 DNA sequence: TGTGCCAGCAGTGGTCGACTAGCGGGAAACACAGATACGCAGTATTTT. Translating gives CASSGRLAGNTDTQYF.